These 19 T cell receptor beta chains were sequenced from one sample in a study of cytomegalovirus exposure and HLA in healthy donors. The protocol was immunoSEQ multiplex PCR, while the TCRdb copy is restricted to in-frame clones and leaves out a portion. The table shows 150,000 to 200,000 clones, with roughly 85% occurring only once. Sequencing was carried out using PBMCs. The receptors shown here come from a man between 18 and 35 years old in good health and CMV-seropositive.

This chain connects TRBV10-1 to TRBJ2-1, with a weak D call TRBD2 (6 bases). Germline V gives CDR1 WNHNN, CDR2 SYGVQD (reference sequence). This CDR3 has 17 residues. Between the trimmed V and J ends, which lost 4 bases and 9 bases, there was a span of 25 bases. CDR3 sequence reads: CASSVPALADSTSEQFF. The DNA for the CDR3 is TGCGCCAGCAGTGTCCCGGCTTTAGCGGATAGTACGAGTGAGCAGTTCTTC.

The chain is built from TRBV5-6 and TRBJ2-3; D might be TRBD2 (5 bases). The CDR3 consists of 15 residues. CDR1 and CDR2 (germline): SGHDT, YYEEEE. Trimming took off 0 bases at V and 4 bases at J, with 12 bases between the two ends. CDR3 protein: CASSLALRGSDTQYF. The CDR3 DNA is TGTGCCAGCAGCTTGGCCCTAAGAGGGTCAGATACGCAGTATTTT.

The rearrangement links TRBV5-5 to TRBJ1-1; D unclear. This CDR3 has 12 amino acids. Germline loops: CDR1 SGHKS, CDR2 YYEKEE (reference sequence). The V and J ends lost 0 bases and 10 bases respectively, with 10 bases between them. The CDR3: CASSLAGEVAFF. Here the CDR3 DNA reads TGTGCCAGCAGCTTGGCCGGGGAGGTAGCTTTCTTT. Variable domain in full (rest from reference TRBV5-5 and TRBJ1-1): DAGVTQSPTHLIKTRGQQVTLRCSPISGHKSVSWYQQVLGQGPQFIFQYYEKEERGRGNFPDRFSARQFPNYSSELNVNALLLGDSALYLCASSLAGEVAFFGQGTRLTVV.

This chain links TRBV7-9 with TRBJ2-5; D gene unclear. Germline V gene sequence: CDR1 SEHNR, CDR2 FQNEAQ (reference sequence). The CDR3 contains 11 residues. Trimming took off 3 bases at V and 4 bases at J, with 3 bases between the two ends. This CDR3 is CASSFSETQYF. The DNA of the CDR3 is TGTGCCAGCAGCTTCTCAGAGACCCAGTACTTC.

Turning to this clone: One end of the junction varies from germline; a read error may be responsible. This chain connects TRBV28 to TRBJ2-7, with D possibly matching TRBD1 (5 bases). This CDR3 spans 14 amino acids. Germline V lookup: CDR1 MDHEN, CDR2 SYDVKM. The chain's CDR3 is CGVRTVTDSYEQYF. For the CDR3, the DNA is TGCGGTGTTCGCACCGTGACAGATTCCTACGAGCAGTACTTC.

This clone came up a few times. This chain connects TRBV7-2 to TRBJ2-1, with D possibly matching TRBD1 (6 bases). Germline V gene data show CDR1 as SGHTA and CDR2 as FQGNSA. This CDR3 comprises 15 residues. The V end was cut by 5 bases, the J end by 7 bases, with 18 bases between. The CDR3 DNA follows: TGTGCCAGCAGCAGTTACGGGACAAATCTTAATGAGCAGTTCTTC. Its translation: CASSSYGTNLNEQFF.

The chain carries TRBV27 and TRBJ1-5; D is unclear. V lost 3 bases and J 5 bases, leaving 8 bases between the germline ends. This CDR3 spans 13 amino acids. The germline V gene has CDR1 MNHEY and CDR2 SMNVEV (reference sequence). The CDR3 loop reads CASSLSYYQPQHF. DNA for the CDR3: TGTGCCAGCAGTTTGAGTTATTATCAGCCCCAGCATTTT.

The chain carries TRBV28 and TRBJ1-2; D call uncertain. The V gene's germline CDR1 is MDHEN and CDR2 SYDVKM. V lost 3 bases and J 2 bases, leaving 13 bases between the germline ends. The CDR3 length is 15 residues. For the CDR3, the DNA is TGTGCCAGCAGTTTTATTCAAACAGACAACTATGGCTACACCTTC. Amino acid sequence: CASSFIQTDNYGYTF.

The chain links TRBV30 to TRBJ1-1, with no clear D. Germline loops: CDR1 GTSNPN, CDR2 SVGIG (reference sequence). The V gene lost 2 bases and the J gene lost 5 bases, with 9 bases spanning the gap. The CDR3 covers 12 residues. The CDR3 DNA sequence: TGTGCCTGGAGTCGCGGTAAGACTGAAGCTTTCTTT. It is translated as CAWSRGKTEAFF.

Here the CDR3 reads CASSYRDRGDSPLHF. Here the CDR3 DNA reads TGTGCCAGCAGTTATAGGGACAGGGGAGATTCACCCCTCCACTTT. The chain carries TRBV28 and TRBJ1-6; 10 bases map to TRBD1. Germline-derived CDR1 and CDR2 are MDHEN and SYDVKM. The length of the CDR3 is 15 residues. The V segment lost 4 bases and the J segment 8 bases; nucleotides outside the gene matches: 5.

CDR3 amino acids: CASSVGTGDYEQYF. CDR3 coding DNA: TGTGCCAGCAGCGTAGGGACAGGGGACTACGAGCAGTACTTC. The rearrangement uses TRBV9 and TRBJ2-7, with TRBD1 matching 9 bases. The CDR3 is made up of 14 amino acids. Germline V lookup: CDR1 SGDLS, CDR2 YYNGEE. The ends lost 0 bases at V and 3 bases at J; junction bases unmatched: 1.

The V gene is TRBV4-1, the J gene TRBJ1-1, with a tentative D call TRBD1 (6 bases). V was trimmed by 2 bases and J by 4 bases, leaving 14 bases between them. The V gene's germline CDR1 is MGHRA and CDR2 YSYEKL. The CDR3 has 15 residues. The CDR3 DNA sequence: TGCGCCAGCAGCCAACAAAGTCAGGGGAGCACTGAAGCTTTCTTT. Amino acid sequence: CASSQQSQGSTEAFF.

The chain employs TRBV27 and TRBJ1-2, with 11 bases identical to TRBD1. With V trimmed by 8 bases and J by 4 bases, 12 bases remained unmatched. This CDR3 has 16 residues. The germline V gene encodes CDR1 MNHEY and CDR2 SMNVEV (reference sequence). CDR3 coding DNA: TGTGCCAGCCTCGGAACCGGGACAGGGGGACTCTATGGCTACACCTTC. Protein product: CASLGTGTGGLYGYTF.

The V and J genes are TRBV6-5 and TRBJ1-1; tentatively, D is TRBD1 (5 bases). The germline V and J ends were trimmed by 4 bases and 5 bases, with 14 bases remaining between them. This CDR3 spans 14 amino acids. Germline CDR1 is MNHEY and CDR2 is SVGAGI. CDR3 coding DNA: TGTGCCAGCAGTTCCGCAGGGATATTGACTGAAGCTTTCTTT. Encoded protein: CASSSAGILTEAFF.

This chain joins TRBV6-1 and TRBJ2-7; 9 nucleotides match TRBD1. CDR3 length equals 13 residues. Germline V gene sequence: CDR1 MNHNS, CDR2 SASEGT. Losses at the gene ends were 4 bases for V and 4 bases for J; bases not matched to a gene: 2. The CDR3 loop reads CASSGGTGYEQYF. The CDR3 DNA reads TGTGCCAGCAGTGGGGGGACAGGGTACGAGCAGTACTTC.

This chain connects TRBV5-1 to TRBJ2-1, with 9 bases matching TRBD2. The CDR3 is 15 residues long. With 7 bases clipped from V and 3 bases from J, the junction kept 8 bases outside the gene matches. Germline assignment: CDR1 SGHRS and CDR2 YFSETQ. The CDR3 spells CASAWVTSGYNEQFF. CDR3 nucleotide sequence: TGCGCCAGCGCCTGGGTGACTAGCGGCTACAATGAGCAGTTCTTC. The variable domain in full, with the rest retrieved from reference TRBV5-1 and TRBJ2-1, is KAGVTQTPRYLIKTRGQQVTLSCSPISGHRSVSWYQQTPGQGLQFLFEYFSETQRNKGNFPGRFSGRQFSNSRSEMNVSTLELGDSALYLCASAWVTSGYNEQFFGPGTRLTVL.

The CDR3 is CASSGENGEQFF. The CDR3 bases are TGTGCCAGCAGCGGAGAAAACGGTGAGCAGTTCTTC. The chain joins TRBV9 to TRBJ2-1; D unresolved. CDR3 length: 12 residues. The germline V and J ends were trimmed by 3 bases and 9 bases, with 10 bases remaining between them. Germline CDR1 reads SGDLS; CDR2 reads YYNGEE.

The count of this clone is one. V and J are TRBV7-9 and TRBJ2-1; tentatively, D is TRBD2 (6 bases). In germline, CDR1 is SEHNR, CDR2 FQNEAQ (reference sequence). V lost 5 bases to trimming and J lost 3 bases, with 17 bases between them. This CDR3 contains 16 residues. The CDR3 coding sequence is TGTGCCAGCAGCGCAGCCCCCGGGACTTACTACAATGAGCAGTTCTTC. Its translation: CASSAAPGTYYNEQFF.

The V call is TRBV28, the J call TRBJ1-4; the match to TRBD1 covers 10 bases. V lost 6 bases, J lost 0 bases, and 4 bases stayed unmatched. The CDR3 is 16 amino acids. Germline V gives CDR1 MDHEN, CDR2 SYDVKM. The CDR3 region has the DNA TGTGCCAGCAGGTTCGGACAGGGGGCAACTAATGAAAAACTGTTTTTT. It specifies CASRFGQGATNEKLFF.